The 11 T cell receptor beta chains in this list originate from one sample, sequenced in a study of blood T cell repertoires in COVID-19. TCRdb's copy holds only in-frame clones and misses some; the assay was immunoSEQ multiplex PCR. The sample has over 300,000 clones, almost 90% seen once; the top ten hold about 6.8%. The sample comprised peripheral blood. Source of these receptors: a young man with active or convalescent COVID-19.

This clone was seen a handful of times. The chain uses TRBV5-4 and TRBJ1-2; 9 nucleotides agree with TRBD1. Looked up from germline, CDR1 is SGHNT and CDR2 is YYREEE (reference sequence). The V gene end was trimmed by 4 bases and the J gene end by 6 bases; junction bases not matched to a gene: 4. CDR3 length equals 13 residues. The CDR3 spells CASSLQGADGYTF. In nucleotides, the CDR3 is TGTGCCAGCAGCCTACAGGGGGCGGATGGCTACACCTTC.

The sample holds one count of this clone. V usage is TRBV9 and J usage is TRBJ2-1; D call uncertain. V dropped 0 bases and J dropped 0 bases, with 13 bases sitting between them. Per the germline V gene, CDR1 is SGDLS and CDR2 is YYNGEE. This CDR3 spans 17 amino acids. The CDR3 DNA reads as TGTGCCAGCAGCGTAGTCGCTAGGTCTAGCTCCTACAATGAGCAGTTCTTC. Protein: CASSVVARSSSYNEQFF.

The chain has TRBV7-8 and TRBJ2-3, with 7 bases lining up with TRBD1. Losses at the gene ends were 5 bases for V and 10 bases for J; bases not matched to a gene: 3. Germline assignment: CDR1 SGHVS and CDR2 FQNEAQ. The CDR3 has 11 amino acids. The DNA of the CDR3 is TGTGCCAGCAGCCACAGGGGTCCGCAGTATTTT. It is translated as CASSHRGPQYF.

About this clone: Other DNA sequences in the sample encode the same CDR3. V and J are TRBV10-3 and TRBJ1-5, with TRBD1 identical over 9 bases. The CDR3 totals 15 residues. Losses at the gene ends were 6 bases for V and 4 bases for J; bases not matched to a gene: 7. The V gene's germline CDR1 is ENHRY and CDR2 SYGVKD. CDR3 residues: CAISDRDRENQPQHF. The CDR3 DNA is TGTGCCATCAGCGACCGGGACAGGGAAAATCAGCCCCAGCATTTT.

This chain links TRBV5-6 with TRBJ1-1, with D possibly matching TRBD1 (5 bases). Germline V gene sequence: CDR1 SGHDT, CDR2 YYEEEE. V was pared by 1 base and J by 0 bases, with 13 bases between. The CDR3 length is 16 residues. The CDR3 here is CASSLPGKGMNTEAFF. CDR3 nucleotide sequence: TGTGCCAGCAGCTTGCCAGGGAAAGGCATGAACACTGAAGCTTTCTTT.

This chain's CDR3 is CASAGGSSYNEQFF. The DNA for the CDR3 is TGTGCGTCAGCGGGGGGGAGCTCCTACAATGAGCAGTTCTTC. This chain connects TRBV7-9 to TRBJ2-1; TRBD2 matches at 10 bases. CDR3 length: 14 amino acids. Germline loops: CDR1 SEHNR, CDR2 FQNEAQ (reference sequence).

The chain links TRBV4-1 to TRBJ1-5; D might be TRBD1 (5 bases). CDR1 is MGHRA and CDR2 is YSYEKL in the germline V gene. CDR3 length equals 15 residues. The V end lost 1 base, the J end lost 4 bases, and 11 bases lay between the germline ends. The CDR3 protein is CASSQGDSSNQPQHF. In DNA, the CDR3 is TGCGCCAGCAGCCAAGGCGACAGTAGTAATCAGCCCCAGCATTTT.

The chain links TRBV4-2 to TRBJ2-3, with a possible D match to TRBD1 (6 bases). Looked up from germline, CDR1 is LGHNA and CDR2 is YNFKEQ. The CDR3 totals 15 residues. Deletions cut 4 bases from V and 3 bases from J, with 14 bases between. The DNA for the CDR3 is TGTGCCAGCAGCCCCACAGGGATGGAAACAGATACGCAGTATTTT. Protein: CASSPTGMETDTQYF.

The rearrangement joins TRBV5-1 to TRBJ1-6; 8 positions agree with TRBD1. The CDR3 is 16 amino acids. Per the germline V gene, CDR1 is SGHRS and CDR2 is YFSETQ. J gave up 7 bases and V 0 bases, and 6 bases lay outside the gene matches. CDR3 sequence (DNA): TGCGCCAGCAGCTTGGGGGACAGGTTGGGGAATTCACCCCTCCACTTT. Translating gives CASSLGDRLGNSPLHF. The full variable domain, its missing parts supplied by reference TRBV5-1 and TRBJ1-6, is KAGVTQTPRYLIKTRGQQVTLSCSPISGHRSVSWYQQTPGQGLQFLFEYFSETQRNKGNFPGRFSGRQFSNSRSEMNVSTLELGDSALYLCASSLGDRLGNSPLHFGNGTRLTVT.

The chain couples TRBV19 to TRBJ1-5; possible D gene TRBD1, 5 bases. CDR1 LNHDA and CDR2 SQIVND come from the germline V gene (reference sequence). The CDR3 has 16 residues. Between the trimmed V and J ends, which lost 9 bases and 3 bases, there was a span of 21 bases. CDR3 region: CASREYLGGSNQPQHF. The CDR3 DNA is TGTGCCAGCAGGGAATATTTGGGGGGGTCCAATCAGCCCCAGCATTTT.

The chain employs TRBV2 and TRBJ2-1; 9 bases fit TRBD2. CDR3 size: 16 residues. J was trimmed by 0 bases and V by 6 bases; bases with no gene match: 6. From germline, CDR1 is SNHLY and CDR2 FYNNEI. CDR3 amino acids: CASRSGGPSSYNEQFF. CDR3 in DNA: TGTGCCAGCAGAAGCGGGGGGCCGAGCTCCTACAATGAGCAGTTCTTC.